The 22 T cell receptor beta chains in this list originate from one sample, sequenced in a study of blood T cell repertoires in COVID-19. The protocol was immunoSEQ multiplex PCR, while the TCRdb copy is restricted to in-frame clones and leaves out a portion. This sample yields roughly 500,000 clones, of which about 91% are seen a single time; over 0.7% belongs to the top ten. Sequencing input: peripheral blood. These receptors were collected from a man younger than 35 with COVID-19, enrolled during active disease.

The gene calls are TRBV18 and TRBJ1-5; D uncertain. The V end was cut by 3 bases, the J end by 5 bases, with 14 bases between. This CDR3 comprises 15 residues. CDR1 is KGHSH and CDR2 is LQKENI in the germline V gene. CDR3 in amino acids: CASSPLPVTDQPQHF. The CDR3 DNA reads as TGTGCCAGCTCACCCCTTCCGGTCACGGATCAGCCCCAGCATTTT.

This clone was recorded only once. This chain links TRBV5-5 with TRBJ2-5; TRBD2 matches 7 bases. The CDR3 is made up of 13 amino acids. V shed 2 bases and J 3 bases; nucleotides not matched to a gene: 1. The V gene's germline CDR1 is SGHKS and CDR2 YYEKEE (reference sequence). CDR3 sequence reads: CASSFAGEETQYF. The DNA for the CDR3 is TGTGCCAGCAGCTTCGCGGGAGAAGAGACCCAGTACTTC.

This chain uses TRBV2 with TRBJ1-2; TRBD1 agrees at 8 bases. The CDR3 extends over 14 amino acids. Losses at the gene ends were 0 bases for V and 10 bases for J; bases not matched to a gene: 7. Germline V gene lookup returns CDR1 SNHLY and CDR2 FYNNEI. The CDR3 sequence is CASSEARGQVVYTF. CDR3 DNA sequence: TGTGCCAGCAGTGAAGCGAGGGGACAGGTCGTCTACACCTTC. The full variable domain, completed using reference TRBV2 and TRBJ1-2, is EPEVTQTPSHQVTQMGQEVILRCVPISNHLYFYWYRQILGQKVEFLVSFYNNEISEKSEIFDDQFSVERPDGSNFTLKIRSTKLEDSAMYFCASSEARGQVVYTFGSGTRLTVV.

The chain combines TRBV14 with TRBJ2-7, with 7 bases that match TRBD2. This CDR3 contains 16 residues. CDR1 is SGHDN, CDR2 FVKESK, per germline. V lost 5 bases and J lost 3; bases outside the gene matches: 13. The DNA of the CDR3 is TGTGCCAGCAGCGATACTCCGGGACTAAGAGTCTACGAGCAGTACTTC. Protein product: CASSDTPGLRVYEQYF.

This clone showed up just once. J is TRBJ2-6 and V is TRBV5-1; 8 bases map to TRBD1. CDR3 length equals 18 residues. Looked up from germline, CDR1 is SGHRS and CDR2 is YFSETQ. V shed 2 bases and J 0 bases; nucleotides not matched to a gene: 7. The CDR3 nucleotides are TGCGCCAGCAGCTTCTCCGGACAGGGTCGCTCTGGGGCCAACGTCCTGACTTTC. Protein sequence: CASSFSGQGRSGANVLTF.

V gene TRBV12-5 combines with J gene TRBJ2-4; the D gene is possibly TRBD2 (5 bases). V was shortened by 3 bases and J by 0 bases, with 18 bases between the two germline ends. Germline-derived CDR1 and CDR2 are LGHNT and FRNRAP. There are 18 residues in the CDR3. The CDR3 region has the DNA TGTGCTAGTGGTTTTACCCCCCCGGGATTGCTAGCCAAAAACATTCAGTACTTC. This codes for CASGFTPPGLLAKNIQYF.

The CDR3 coding sequence is TGCAGCGTTGAGAATGTACGAAGGACAGGGGGCATAGAGACCCAGTACTTC. Translated, it gives CSVENVRRTGGIETQYF. The chain is built from TRBV29-1 and TRBJ2-5; 11 positions agree with TRBD1. Trimming took 3 bases from V and 4 from J; bases not matched to a gene: 13. This CDR3 region has 17 residues. Germline V lookup: CDR1 SQVTM, CDR2 ANQGSEA.

The V and J genes are TRBV18 and TRBJ2-1; 13 positions agree with TRBD2. The CDR3 has 16 amino acids. Trimming at V came to 8 bases and at J to 7 bases, leaving 11 bases not matched to a gene. CDR1 KGHSH and CDR2 LQKENI come from the germline V gene. The CDR3 DNA follows: TGTGCCAGCCGGACGGCCGGGACTAGCGGGAAAAATGAGCAGTTCTTC. This codes for CASRTAGTSGKNEQFF.

The chain combines TRBV5-1 with TRBJ1-3, with D hard to call. Germline V gives CDR1 SGHRS, CDR2 YFSETQ. V gave up 0 bases and J gave up 0 bases, with 13 bases separating them. This CDR3 has 17 amino acids. The DNA for the CDR3 is TGCGCCAGCAGCTTGGCCTTTGAGGGTAGCTCTGGAAACACCATATATTTT. It is translated as CASSLAFEGSSGNTIYF.

The rearrangement uses TRBV9 and TRBJ2-5; TRBD1 agrees at 8 bases. Germline V gene sequence: CDR1 SGDLS, CDR2 YYNGEE. The CDR3 runs 15 residues. V lost 0 bases to trimming and J lost 1 base; unmatched junction nucleotides: 2. CDR3 sequence: CASSVAGGIQETQYF. DNA of the CDR3: TGTGCCAGCAGCGTAGCAGGGGGCATCCAAGAGACCCAGTACTTC. Drawing the rest from reference TRBV9 and TRBJ2-5, the complete variable domain is DSGVTQTPKHLITATGQRVTLRCSPRSGDLSVYWYQQSLDQGLQFLIQYYNGEERAKGNILERFSAQQFPDLHSELNLSSLELGDSALYFCASSVAGGIQETQYFGPGTRLLVL.

This clone was seen a few times. V gene TRBV7-6 combines with J gene TRBJ1-6; D not certain. The CDR3 spans 15 residues. Per the germline V gene, CDR1 is SGHVS and CDR2 is FNYEAQ. V gave up 6 bases and J gave up 9 bases, with 18 bases separating them. This CDR3 reads CASSLARSESSPLHF. For the CDR3, the DNA is TGTGCCAGCAGTCTAGCGAGGTCTGAGAGTTCACCCCTCCACTTT.

The chain combines TRBV6-2 or TRBV6-3 with TRBJ2-7; tentative D call: TRBD1 (5 bases). The V end lost 6 bases, the J end lost 3 bases, and 9 bases lay between the germline ends. CDR3 length: 12 amino acids. Germline V gene data show CDR1 as MNHEY and CDR2 as SVGEGT. This CDR3 is CASSIDSYEQYF. The CDR3, as DNA: TGTGCCAGCAGCATAGACAGCTACGAGCAGTACTTC.

The chain recombines TRBV2 with TRBJ2-5, with a weak D call TRBD1 (6 bases). Trimming removed 8 bases at V and 0 bases at J, with 10 bases between. The CDR3 is made up of 13 amino acids. Germline values: CDR1 SNHLY, CDR2 FYNNEI. CDR3 residues: CASDRDNQETQYF. DNA for the CDR3: TGTGCCAGCGACCGGGACAACCAAGAGACCCAGTACTTC.

This clone was recorded only once. The rearrangement links TRBV7-8 to TRBJ2-7; TRBD2 matches 9 bases. The CDR3 totals 16 residues. J was trimmed by 2 bases and V by 1 base; bases with no gene match: 6. CDR1 SGHVS and CDR2 FQNEAQ come from the germline V gene. Here the CDR3 reads CASSLGLTSGTYEQYF. In DNA, the CDR3 is TGTGCCAGCAGCTTAGGGCTGACTAGCGGAACCTACGAGCAGTACTTC.

This chain uses TRBV10-3 with TRBJ2-1; 12 nucleotides align to TRBD2. CDR1 ENHRY and CDR2 SYGVKD come from the germline V gene. This CDR3 region has 16 residues. Unmatched junction bases numbered 4, after V lost 4 bases and J lost 3 bases. CDR3 in DNA: TGTGCCATCAGTGGGACTAGCGGGACAAACTACAATGAGCAGTTCTTC. Translating gives CAISGTSGTNYNEQFF.

The chain has TRBV6-6 and TRBJ2-7, with D unclear. Trimming left V 6 bases short and J 2 bases short, with 5 bases between. Looked up from germline, CDR1 is MNHNY and CDR2 is SVGAGI (reference sequence). The length of the CDR3 is 11 residues. This CDR3 reads CASRTAYEQYF. The CDR3 DNA follows: TGTGCCAGCAGGACTGCCTACGAGCAGTACTTC.

The chain has TRBV24-1 and TRBJ2-7; D is possibly TRBD2 (5 bases). V lost 4 bases and J 2 bases, leaving 11 bases between the germline ends. Germline loops: CDR1 KGHDR, CDR2 SFDVKD. This CDR3 has 14 residues. The CDR3 DNA is TGTGCCACCAGTGAGCCCGGGAAAACCTACGAGCAGTACTTC. It codes for CATSEPGKTYEQYF.

The chain combines TRBV3-1 (or the pseudogene TRBV3-2) with TRBJ1-6, with D hard to call. CDR1 is LGHDT, CDR2 YNNKEL, per germline (reference sequence). CDR3 length: 15 amino acids. The ends were cut back, 1 base at V and 6 bases at J, with 10 bases in the middle. For the CDR3, the DNA is TGTGCCAGCAGCCAAGGCAGACTCTTTAATTCACCCCTCCACTTT. Amino acids: CASSQGRLFNSPLHF.

Remarks on this clone: Within the sample, other DNA sequences also encode this same CDR3. The chain carries TRBV30 and TRBJ1-5; D is unresolved. The CDR3 length is 13 residues. Germline values: CDR1 GTSNPN, CDR2 SVGIG (reference sequence). V was cut by 1 base and J by 5 bases, with 9 bases left in between. The DNA for the CDR3 is TGTGCCTGGAGTGGCAACGGTGATCAGCCCCAGCATTTT. Translating it yields CAWSGNGDQPQHF.

The chain has TRBV4-1 and TRBJ2-1; the match to TRBD2 covers 12 bases. The CDR3 loop spans 15 amino acids. CDR1 and CDR2 from the germline V gene are MGHRA and YSYEKL. J was trimmed by 7 bases and V by 4 bases; bases with no gene match: 5. In DNA, the CDR3 is TGCGCCAGCAGCCCGACTAGCGGGAGTAAGAATGAGCAGTTCTTC. It yields the protein CASSPTSGSKNEQFF.

V gene TRBV7-9 combines with J gene TRBJ2-7; 10 nucleotides match TRBD2. Germline values: CDR1 SEHNR, CDR2 FQNEAQ (reference sequence). V lost 2 bases and J lost 4; bases outside the gene matches: 5. This CDR3 contains 15 residues. The CDR3 sequence is CASSLYTSGEYEQYF. The CDR3 coding sequence is TGTGCCAGCAGCTTATATACTAGCGGGGAATACGAGCAGTACTTC.

The chain uses TRBV5-6 and TRBJ2-7; D possibly corresponds to TRBD1 (6 bases). Germline V CDR1 and CDR2: SGHDT, YYEEEE. Trimming took 3 bases from V and 0 from J, leaving 13 bases between them. This CDR3 has 15 amino acids. The CDR3 region has the DNA TGTGCCAGCAGCTCCAGGACAGCTGGCTCCTACGAGCAGTACTTC. Its protein is CASSSRTAGSYEQYF.